Listed below are T cell receptor beta chains from one sample, sequenced in a study of blood T cells in healthy people across ages. TCRdb independently ran MiXCR on the 5' RACE reads; one entry per CDR3 protein. Among fewer than 2 million distinct CDR3 sequences listed, around 42% were seen once. Sequencing input: blood. The receptor set was obtained from a human donor in good health. Each CDR3 is given with its conserved first and last residue. The D gene is left open where the match is weak. Not every row has a clone size; where given, it reads once, few, many or a size class.

J,D,V,size,CDR3,DNA
TRBJ1-1,TRBD1,TRBV7-3,NA,CASSPRQGLDTEAFF,TGTGCCAGCAGCCCGCGACAGGGTTTGGACACTGAAGCTTTCTTT
TRBJ1-4,TRBD1,TRBV4-3,NA,CASSQNGQGREKLFF,TGCGCCAGCAGCCAAAACGGACAGGGGAGAGAAAAACTGTTTTTT
TRBJ1-2,NA,TRBV28,NA,CASSTGQYGYTF,TGTGCCAGCAGTACCGGTCAGTATGGCTACACCTTC
TRBJ2-1,TRBD2,TRBV4-3,few,CASSGFGRGGNEQFF,TGCGCCAGCAGCGGGTTTGGGCGGGGAGGGAATGAGCAGTTCTTC
TRBJ2-5,TRBD2,TRBV4-1,NA,CANSQGLAGQETQYF,TGCGCCAACAGCCAAGGTCTAGCGGGGCAAGAGACCCAGTACTTC
TRBJ1-5,NA,TRBV20-1,NA,CRDTSNQPQHF,TGCAGGGATACAAGCAATCAGCCCCAGCATTTT
TRBJ2-2,NA,TRBV7-2,NA,CASSLLGPAGELFF,TGTGCCAGCAGCTTATTGGGACCTGCCGGGGAGCTGTTTTTT
TRBJ2-7,TRBD1,TRBV3-1,NA,CASSPRQGATFYEQYF,TGTGCCAGCAGCCCGCGACAGGGGGCGACCTTCTACGAGCAGTACTTC
TRBJ1-2,NA,TRBV7-2,few,CASSLDPTGGGYTF,TGTGCCAGCAGCTTAGACCCGACAGGTGGAGGCTACACCTTC
TRBJ2-5,TRBD2,TRBV5-1,NA,CASSLFLAGNGETQYF,TGCGCCAGCAGCCTGTTCCTAGCGGGGAATGGGGAGACCCAGTACTTC
TRBJ2-1,TRBD2,TRBV13,few,CASSFRLAGGYNEQFF,TGTGCCAGCAGCTTCCGACTAGCGGGGGGTTACAATGAGCAGTTCTTC
TRBJ1-2,NA,TRBV2,NA,CASSEGVEVYGYTF,TGTGCCAGCAGTGAAGGAGTGGAGGTTTATGGCTACACCTTC
TRBJ2-5,TRBD2,TRBV4-1,NA,CASSQEVSGVEETQYF,TGCGCCAGCAGCCAAGAGGTTAGCGGGGTAGAAGAGACCCAGTACTTC
TRBJ1-6,NA,TRBV5-6,NA,CASSLGAATAAPLHF,TGTGCCAGCAGCTTGGGGGCAGCAACCGCCGCACCCCTCCACTTT
TRBJ1-3,NA,TRBV27,few,CASSLSWGSGNTIYF,TGTGCCAGCAGTTTATCCTGGGGATCTGGAAACACCATATATTTT
TRBJ2-7,TRBD2,TRBV2,NA,CASRASGGLDEQYF,TGTGCCAGCAGGGCTAGCGGGGGGCTTGACGAGCAGTACTTC
TRBJ2-7,TRBD2,TRBV20-1,NA,CSARPTWEGYEQYF,TGCAGTGCTAGACCCACTTGGGAGGGCTACGAGCAGTACTTC
TRBJ1-1,NA,TRBV20-1,NA,CSATSYAPNTEAFF,TGCAGTGCCACCTCTTACGCCCCGAACACTGAAGCTTTCTTT
TRBJ1-2,NA,TRBV5-6,few,CASRSVVAGNYGYTF,TGTGCCAGCAGGTCAGTTGTTGCAGGGAACTATGGCTACACCTTC
TRBJ1-1,NA,TRBV7-9,NA,CASSRQNNQAFF,TGTGCCAGCAGCCGACAGAACAACCAAGCTTTCTTT
TRBJ2-7,NA,TRBV20-1,few,CSAPAGGPSSYEQYF,TGCAGTGCTCCCGCTGGCGGACCCAGCTCCTACGAGCAGTACTTC
TRBJ2-7,NA,TRBV5-1,NA,CASSLGIGTQGYYEQYF,TGCGCCAGCAGCTTGGGAATCGGGACCCAGGGTTACTACGAGCAGTACTTC
TRBJ1-2,TRBD1,TRBV4-2,NA,CASSQALGQGYGYTF,TGTGCCAGCAGCCAAGCCTTGGGACAGGGGTATGGCTACACCTTC
TRBJ1-1,TRBD1,TRBV29-1,NA,CSAEGAENTEAFF,TGCAGCGCCGAGGGGGCGGAGAACACTGAAGCTTTCTTT
TRBJ1-2,NA,TRBV5-1,few,CASSGRLQGTYGYTF,TGCGCCAGCAGCGGGCGGTTACAGGGAACCTATGGCTACACCTTC
TRBJ1-2,NA,TRBV28,NA,CASSSPGRPNYGYTF,TGTGCCAGCAGTTCGCCGGGGCGACCAAACTATGGCTACACCTTC
TRBJ2-5,NA,TRBV29-1,many,CSVEDPRGRGTETQYF,TGCAGCGTTGAAGATCCTAGGGGACGAGGGACAGAGACCCAGTACTTC
TRBJ1-2,TRBD1,TRBV7-3,NA,CASSPQGQGNGYTF,TGTGCCAGCAGCCCCCAGGGACAGGGTAATGGCTACACCTTC
TRBJ1-3,NA,TRBV7-2,NA,CASSLYPGASGNTIYF,TGTGCCAGCAGCCTCTACCCGGGCGCCTCTGGAAACACCATATATTTT
TRBJ2-3,TRBD2,TRBV6-5,NA,CASSYGTSATDTQYF,TGTGCCAGCAGTTACGGGACTAGCGCCACAGATACGCAGTATTTT
TRBJ1-5,NA,TRBV4-1,NA,CASSQEGRNNQPQHF,TGCGCCAGCAGCCAAGAGGGCAGGAACAATCAGCCCCAGCATTTT
TRBJ2-3,TRBD1,TRBV25-1,NA,CASSAGQAVTQYF,TGTGCCAGCAGTGCCGGACAGGCGGTTACGCAGTATTTT
TRBJ2-2,NA,TRBV6-1,NA,CASRHTGYGAAGELFF,TGTGCCAGCAGACATACAGGGTATGGCGCCGCCGGGGAGCTGTTTTTT
TRBJ2-7,NA,TRBV29-1,few,CSVEGQAYPYEQYF,TGCAGCGTTGAAGGGCAGGCCTACCCCTACGAGCAGTACTTC
TRBJ2-7,TRBD1,TRBV29-1,few,CSVVGGIRSSYEQYF,TGCAGCGTTGTAGGGGGCATCCGAAGCTCCTACGAGCAGTACTTC
TRBJ2-3,TRBD2,TRBV5-1,many,CASSSTSGGTDTQYF,TGCGCCAGCAGCTCTACTAGCGGGGGTACAGATACGCAGTATTTT
TRBJ2-3,NA,TRBV7-2,NA,CASSPGEHTDTQYF,TGTGCCAGCTCCCCGGGGGAACACACAGATACGCAGTATTTT